The 3 T cell receptor beta chains below all came from one sample that was sequenced in a study of CD8+ T cells in alopecia areata. Extraction of RNA preceded its reverse transcription into cDNA, which served as the sequencing template. Using immunoSEQ multiplex PCR, the repertoire was profiled, and TCRdb retains in-frame clones only, with some absent. The repertoire has 250,000 or so clones, 67% of them found once; the top ten carry around 1.2%. The sequences come from CD4+ T cells sorted from blood, collected at week 0. All receptors derive from a human donor with alopecia areata.

This rearrangement joins TRBV6-1 to TRBJ1-2; no firm D call. The CDR3 contains 12 residues. CDR1 and CDR2 from the germline V gene are MNHNS and SASEGT. The V end lost 10 bases, the J end lost 4 bases, and 13 bases lay between the germline ends. The CDR3 spells CANKDGIYGYTF. CDR3 nucleotides: TGTGCCAACAAGGACGGAATCTATGGCTACACCTTC.

The genes are TRBV18 and TRBJ2-5; D remains unclear. This CDR3 comprises 12 residues. The germline V and J ends were trimmed by 0 bases and 7 bases, with 6 bases remaining between them. Germline CDR1 reads KGHSH; CDR2 reads LQKENI. CDR3 nucleotides: TGTGCCAGCTCACCACCAACCGGGACCCAGTACTTC. Amino acid sequence: CASSPPTGTQYF.

CDR3 amino acids: CASSYGTGARNEQFF. The CDR3 nucleotides are TGCGCCAGCAGCTACGGGACAGGAGCCAGGAATGAGCAGTTCTTC. This rearrangement joins TRBV5-1 to TRBJ2-1; 8 bases are a match to TRBD1. The CDR3 consists of 15 residues. Germline assignment: CDR1 SGHRS and CDR2 YFSETQ. J was trimmed by 7 bases and V by 3 bases; bases with no gene match: 9.